Below are 7 T cell receptor beta chains sequenced from a single sample in a study of PD-1 blockade in classical Hodgkin lymphoma. Method: immunoSEQ multiplex PCR; TCRdb's copy keeps in-frame clones and lacks some. The repertoire holds 27,000 or so clones, about two thirds seen once, with about 3.6% in the top ten. Described time point: cycle 4 day 1 (C4D1), after more than five weeks of nivolumab. Patients all relapsed after autologous stem cell transplantation, and there was variation in brentuximab vedotin exposure. The sample here was peripheral blood mononuclear cells (PBMCs), taken before the fourth cycle of nivolumab. The receptors here all came from a human donor with classical Hodgkin lymphoma.

The chain combines TRBV6-5 with TRBJ2-7; 8 nucleotides line up with TRBD2. The V gene's germline CDR1 is MNHEY and CDR2 SVGAGI. V shed 4 bases, J shed 4 bases, and the junction held 9 bases outside the gene matches. The CDR3 runs to 15 residues. CDR3 sequence: CASSSRSGSGYEQYF. CDR3 sequence (DNA): TGTGCCAGCAGTTCCCGCAGCGGGAGTGGGTACGAGCAGTACTTC.

The chain recombines TRBV10-2 with TRBJ2-5; D might be TRBD2 (7 bases). The end of the DNA is better explained by TRBJ2-7, so the J call may be wrong. The CDR3 spans 13 residues. The germline V gene has CDR1 WSHSY and CDR2 SAAADI. The CDR3 loop is CASGGAITYEQYF. CDR3 DNA: TGCGCCAGCGGGGGGGCCATAACCTACGAGCAGTACTTC.

This chain uses TRBV2 with TRBJ1-2; 7 nucleotides match TRBD1. The trim removed 2 bases at V and 5 bases at J, leaving 5 bases unmatched. Germline loops: CDR1 SNHLY, CDR2 FYNNEI. There are 14 residues in the CDR3. The CDR3 DNA sequence: TGTGCCAGCAGTGAACCAGGGGGTGGGTATGGCTACACCTTC. This gives the protein CASSEPGGGYGYTF.

This chain links TRBV6-6 with TRBJ1-6; D may be TRBD1 (6 bases). Germline V CDR1 and CDR2: MNHNY, SVGAGI (reference sequence). With 6 bases removed from V and 9 bases from J, the gap between germline ends came to 12 bases. This CDR3 contains 13 residues. CDR3 coding DNA: TGTGCCAGCAGGCGACAGGTCTCTTCACCCCTCCACTTT. As protein: CASRRQVSSPLHF.

The chain has TRBV9 and TRBJ2-3, with D possibly matching TRBD2 (6 bases). The V gene's germline CDR1 is SGDLS and CDR2 YYNGEE. There are 14 residues in the CDR3. Trimming took 3 bases from V and 4 from J, leaving 12 bases between them. This chain's CDR3 is CASSETGVADTQYF. DNA of the CDR3: TGTGCCAGCAGCGAAACGGGAGTTGCAGATACGCAGTATTTT. The full variable domain, with the rest looked up from reference TRBV9 and TRBJ2-3, is DSGVTQTPKHLITATGQRVTLRCSPRSGDLSVYWYQQSLDQGLQFLIQYYNGEERAKGNILERFSAQQFPDLHSELNLSSLELGDSALYFCASSETGVADTQYFGPGTRLTVL.

The chain employs TRBV30 and TRBJ2-7, with D possibly TRBD2 on 5 matching bases. CDR3 size: 12 residues. Germline-derived CDR1 and CDR2 are GTSNPN and SVGIG (reference sequence). The V gene lost 2 bases and the J gene lost 6 bases, with 11 bases spanning the gap. CDR3 residues: CAWSPTIAEQYF. In nucleotides, the CDR3 is TGTGCCTGGAGTCCGACTATAGCCGAGCAGTACTTC. Drawing the rest from reference TRBV30 and TRBJ2-7, the complete variable domain is SQTIHQWPATLVQPVGSPLSLECTVEGTSNPNLYWYRQAAGRGLQLLFYSVGIGQISSEVPQNLSASRPQDRQFILSSKKLLLSDSGFYLCAWSPTIAEQYFGPGTRLTVT.

The chain couples TRBV5-4 to TRBJ2-5; the D is unclear. This CDR3 is built from 14 residues. Germline V CDR1 and CDR2: SGHNT, YYREEE (reference sequence). Trimming cost V 1 base and J 5 bases, with 12 bases left between them. This CDR3 is CASSLRADYETQYF. The CDR3 DNA reads TGTGCCAGCAGCTTGAGGGCAGATTATGAGACCCAGTACTTC.